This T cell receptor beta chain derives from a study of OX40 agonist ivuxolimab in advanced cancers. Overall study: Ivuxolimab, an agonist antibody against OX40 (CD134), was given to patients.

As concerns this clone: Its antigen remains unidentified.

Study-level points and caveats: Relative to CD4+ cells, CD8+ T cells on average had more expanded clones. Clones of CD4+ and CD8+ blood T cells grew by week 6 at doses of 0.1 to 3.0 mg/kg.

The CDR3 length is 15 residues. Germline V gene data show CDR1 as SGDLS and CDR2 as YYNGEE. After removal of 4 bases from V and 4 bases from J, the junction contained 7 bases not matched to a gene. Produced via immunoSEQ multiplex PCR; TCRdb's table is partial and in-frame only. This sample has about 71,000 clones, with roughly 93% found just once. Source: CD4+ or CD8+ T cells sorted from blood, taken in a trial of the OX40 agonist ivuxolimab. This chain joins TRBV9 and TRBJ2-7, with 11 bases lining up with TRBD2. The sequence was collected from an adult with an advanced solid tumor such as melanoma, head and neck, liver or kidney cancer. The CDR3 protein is CASSPSGTSGYEQYF. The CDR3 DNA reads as TGTGCCAGCAGCCCCTCCGGGACTAGCGGATACGAGCAGTACTTC.